These T cell receptor beta chains were read from a single sample in a study of shared clonotypes between healthy human individuals. Method: immunoSEQ multiplex PCR; TCRdb's copy keeps in-frame clones and lacks some. The sample has around 600,000 clones, around 96% seen once. Sequenced input: naive CD8+ T cells sorted from blood. Receptors originate from a woman younger than 45 in good health. CDR3s include the opening cysteine and the closing phenylalanine or tryptophan. The order of the fields is D gene, CDR3 length, J gene, V gene, clone size, CDR3 protein, CDR3 DNA. A D gene is named only where the DNA matches it firmly. Size tells how often a clone was seen (once, few, many) or the class of an expanded clone, and some rows leave it out.

d_call: .; cdr3_length: 14; j_call: TRBJ1-2; v_call: TRBV2; clone_size: .; cdr3_aa: CASSDQGSTDGYTF; cdr3_nt: TGTGCCAGCAGTGACCAGGGTTCGACGGATGGCTACACCTTC
d_call: TRBD2; cdr3_length: 17; j_call: TRBJ2-2; v_call: TRBV2; clone_size: .; cdr3_aa: CASSEGTSGRALRELFF; cdr3_nt: TGTGCCAGCAGTGAAGGGACTAGCGGGAGGGCCCTCCGGGAGCTGTTTTTT
d_call: TRBD2; cdr3_length: 15; j_call: TRBJ2-7; v_call: TRBV27; clone_size: .; cdr3_aa: CASSLSGRLRNEQYF; cdr3_nt: TGTGCCAGCAGTTTAAGCGGGAGATTGAGGAACGAGCAGTACTTC
d_call: .; cdr3_length: 13; j_call: TRBJ2-1; v_call: TRBV4-1; clone_size: .; cdr3_aa: CASSHLPSAEQFF; cdr3_nt: TGCGCCAGCAGCCACCTTCCTAGCGCTGAGCAGTTCTTC
d_call: .; cdr3_length: 13; j_call: TRBJ1-1; v_call: TRBV13; clone_size: .; cdr3_aa: CASSLGWNTEAFF; cdr3_nt: TGTGCCAGCAGCTTAGGCTGGAACACTGAAGCTTTCTTT
d_call: TRBD1; cdr3_length: 14; j_call: TRBJ1-5; v_call: TRBV28; clone_size: .; cdr3_aa: CASSLRQGDQPQHF; cdr3_nt: TGTGCCAGCAGTTTAAGGCAGGGGGACCAGCCCCAGCATTTT
d_call: TRBD2; cdr3_length: 15; j_call: TRBJ2-3; v_call: TRBV28; clone_size: .; cdr3_aa: CASSPGTSYLDTQYF; cdr3_nt: TGTGCCAGCAGTCCCGGGACTAGCTATCTCGATACGCAGTATTTT
d_call: .; cdr3_length: 11; j_call: TRBJ2-5; v_call: TRBV20-1; clone_size: once; cdr3_aa: CSGTEQVTQYF; cdr3_nt: TGCAGTGGGACCGAACAAGTAACCCAGTACTTC
d_call: TRBD1; cdr3_length: 14; j_call: TRBJ1-1; v_call: TRBV7-9; clone_size: .; cdr3_aa: CASSSGQGTTEAFF; cdr3_nt: TGTGCCAGCAGCTCTGGACAGGGTACGACTGAAGCTTTCTTT
d_call: .; cdr3_length: 15; j_call: TRBJ1-5; v_call: TRBV10-2; clone_size: .; cdr3_aa: CASSDPGKGPQPQHF; cdr3_nt: TGCGCCAGCAGTGATCCTGGAAAGGGCCCCCAGCCCCAGCATTTT
d_call: TRBD2; cdr3_length: 14; j_call: TRBJ2-1; v_call: TRBV9; clone_size: .; cdr3_aa: CASSVLAGGYEQFF; cdr3_nt: TGTGCCAGCAGCGTCCTAGCGGGAGGGTATGAGCAGTTCTTC
d_call: .; cdr3_length: 16; j_call: TRBJ1-3; v_call: TRBV2; clone_size: .; cdr3_aa: CASKSGLRNSGNTIYF; cdr3_nt: TGTGCCAGTAAGTCGGGACTGCGGAACTCTGGAAACACCATATATTTT
d_call: .; cdr3_length: 15; j_call: TRBJ2-7; v_call: TRBV27; clone_size: .; cdr3_aa: CASSSRTGSYYEQYF; cdr3_nt: TGTGCCAGCAGTTCGCGGACTGGTTCATACTACGAGCAGTACTTC
d_call: .; cdr3_length: 14; j_call: TRBJ2-7; v_call: TRBV15; clone_size: .; cdr3_aa: CATSTSRGPDEQYF; cdr3_nt: TGTGCCACCAGCACCTCCCGGGGGCCCGACGAGCAGTACTTC
d_call: .; cdr3_length: 14; j_call: TRBJ2-1; v_call: TRBV14; clone_size: .; cdr3_aa: CASSQMSGYNEQFF; cdr3_nt: TGTGCCAGCAGCCAGATGAGCGGGTACAATGAGCAGTTCTTC
d_call: .; cdr3_length: 15; j_call: TRBJ2-7; v_call: TRBV11-2; clone_size: .; cdr3_aa: CASSLGTAYGHEQYF; cdr3_nt: TGTGCCAGCAGCCTTGGTACGGCCTACGGGCACGAGCAGTACTTC
d_call: .; cdr3_length: 13; j_call: TRBJ2-3; v_call: TRBV27; clone_size: .; cdr3_aa: CASSGWAGDTQYF; cdr3_nt: TGTGCCAGCAGTGGGTGGGCGGGAGATACGCAGTATTTT
d_call: .; cdr3_length: 17; j_call: TRBJ1-3; v_call: TRBV14; clone_size: .; cdr3_aa: CASSLSFRVGSGNTIYF; cdr3_nt: TGTGCCAGCAGCCTCTCTTTTAGGGTCGGCTCTGGAAACACCATATATTTT
d_call: .; cdr3_length: 14; j_call: TRBJ2-1; v_call: TRBV28; clone_size: .; cdr3_aa: CASSWSQGGNEQFF; cdr3_nt: TGTGCCAGCAGTTGGTCGCAGGGCGGCAATGAGCAGTTCTTC
d_call: TRBD2; cdr3_length: 15; j_call: TRBJ2-2; v_call: TRBV7-9; clone_size: .; cdr3_aa: CASILAGVHTGELFF; cdr3_nt: TGTGCCAGCATCCTAGCGGGAGTTCACACCGGGGAGCTGTTTTTT
d_call: .; cdr3_length: 16; j_call: TRBJ2-7; v_call: TRBV28; clone_size: .; cdr3_aa: CASSAVARVFSYEQYF; cdr3_nt: TGTGCCAGCAGTGCCGTAGCTCGGGTCTTTAGTTACGAGCAGTACTTC
d_call: TRBD2; cdr3_length: 17; j_call: TRBJ2-1; v_call: TRBV2; clone_size: .; cdr3_aa: CASSEGTSGNSYNEQFF; cdr3_nt: TGTGCCAGCAGTGAAGGGACTAGCGGGAACTCCTACAATGAGCAGTTCTTC
d_call: TRBD2; cdr3_length: 13; j_call: TRBJ2-7; v_call: TRBV2; clone_size: .; cdr3_aa: CASEGGRGYEQYF; cdr3_nt: TGTGCCAGCGAGGGCGGGAGAGGGTACGAGCAGTACTTC
d_call: TRBD1; cdr3_length: 12; j_call: TRBJ2-1; v_call: TRBV27; clone_size: .; cdr3_aa: CASGGPYNEQFF; cdr3_nt: TGTGCATCAGGGGGTCCCTACAATGAGCAGTTCTTC
d_call: .; cdr3_length: 15; j_call: TRBJ1-1; v_call: TRBV11-2; clone_size: .; cdr3_aa: CASSYPGGVNTEAFF; cdr3_nt: TGTGCCAGCAGCTACCCGGGAGGAGTGAACACTGAAGCTTTCTTT
d_call: .; cdr3_length: 15; j_call: TRBJ2-7; v_call: TRBV19; clone_size: .; cdr3_aa: CASSIRDLSSYEQYF; cdr3_nt: TGTGCCAGTAGTATCCGGGATTTGAGCTCCTACGAGCAGTACTTC
d_call: .; cdr3_length: 13; j_call: TRBJ2-7; v_call: TRBV21-1; clone_size: .; cdr3_aa: CASSSPAGTSGYF; cdr3_nt: TGTGCCAGCAGCAGCCCCGCCGGGACTTCGGGGTACTTC
d_call: .; cdr3_length: 13; j_call: TRBJ2-1; v_call: TRBV28; clone_size: .; cdr3_aa: CASSVSPYNEQFF; cdr3_nt: TGTGCCAGCAGTGTGAGTCCCTACAATGAGCAGTTCTTC
d_call: .; cdr3_length: 9; j_call: TRBJ2-5; v_call: TRBV19; clone_size: .; cdr3_aa: CGFVETQYF; cdr3_nt: TGTGGGTTTGTGGAGACCCAGTACTTC
d_call: .; cdr3_length: 12; j_call: TRBJ2-1; v_call: TRBV23-1; clone_size: .; cdr3_aa: CASSRSGNEQFF; cdr3_nt: TGCGCCAGCAGTCGGTCAGGGAATGAGCAGTTCTTC
d_call: .; cdr3_length: 17; j_call: TRBJ1-1; v_call: TRBV7-9; clone_size: .; cdr3_aa: CASSLTQILRGRGEAFF; cdr3_nt: TGTGCCAGCAGCTTAACGCAGATCCTGAGGGGACGCGGTGAAGCTTTCTTT